The 21 T cell receptor beta chains below come from one sample, sequenced in a study of Ad26.COV2.S vaccination and SARS-CoV-2 variants. Method: immunoSEQ multiplex PCR; TCRdb's copy keeps in-frame clones and lacks some. The table has roughly 700,000 clones, roughly 90% seen once. Treatment noted: some 19 received Ad26.COV2.S at low or high dose, single or two shots; roughly five received placebo; per-sample allocation not given. Sampling was performed 63 days after the first vaccine or placebo injection. The sample consisted of peripheral blood, taken in a trial of Ad26.COV2.S vaccine versus placebo. The receptors here all came from a person aged 18 to 65 who received the Ad26.COV2.S COVID-19 vaccine or a placebo.

The chain joins TRBV11-2 to TRBJ2-7, with 9 bases aligning to TRBD2. The CDR3 runs to 14 residues. V shed 5 bases, J shed 6 bases, and the junction held 8 bases outside the gene matches. The germline CDR1 and CDR2 sequences are SGHAT and FQNNGV. The CDR3 reads CASSAGLAVREQYF. The CDR3 DNA reads TGTGCCAGCAGCGCGGGACTAGCTGTACGCGAGCAGTACTTC.

V usage is TRBV9 and J usage is TRBJ2-4; D may be TRBD1 (6 bases). This CDR3 is 15 amino acids long. Germline lookup yields CDR1 SGDLS and CDR2 YYNGEE. Trimming pared 0 bases from V and 6 bases from J, leaving 13 bases between. The DNA for the CDR3 is TGTGCCAGCAGCGTAGGTCCCCAGGGGATAAACATTCAGTACTTC. This sequence encodes CASSVGPQGINIQYF.

V gene TRBV19 combines with J gene TRBJ2-2; TRBD2 matches 8 bases. Germline CDR1 is LNHDA and CDR2 is SQIVND (reference sequence). J lost 0 bases, V lost 6 bases, and 6 bases had no gene match. This CDR3 region has 16 residues. The CDR3 DNA follows: TGTGCCAGTAGCTCAAGGGGACTAGCGAACACCGGGGAGCTGTTTTTT. Residues: CASSSRGLANTGELFF.

This clone has a single count. The chain links TRBV6-4 to TRBJ2-7, with TRBD1 matching 7 bases. V was pared by 1 base and J by 4 bases, with 7 bases of the junction left unmatched. This CDR3 contains 15 residues. Germline CDR1 reads MRHNA; CDR2 reads SNTAGT. The CDR3 DNA is TGTGCCAGCAGTGACTTAAGACAGGGTGCGTACGAGCAGTACTTC. Its translation is CASSDLRQGAYEQYF.

This clone has just one count. The V gene is TRBV10-3, the J gene TRBJ2-5; 8 nucleotides line up with TRBD1. The CDR3 consists of 13 residues. Losses at the gene ends were 8 bases for V and 5 bases for J; bases not matched to a gene: 7. Looked up from germline, CDR1 is ENHRY and CDR2 is SYGVKD. The CDR3 DNA reads as TGTGCCATCTCAGGACAGGGATCCGAGACCCAGTACTTC. This codes for CAISGQGSETQYF.

J is TRBJ2-1 and V is TRBV30; 8 bases align to TRBD1. The CDR3 is 14 amino acids. The ends lost 4 bases at V and 3 bases at J; junction bases unmatched: 5. Germline CDR1 reads GTSNPN; CDR2 reads SVGIG (reference sequence). CDR3 residues: CAWMGTGNYNEQFF. CDR3 in DNA: TGTGCCTGGATGGGGACAGGTAACTACAATGAGCAGTTCTTC.

The chain carries TRBV9 and TRBJ2-1; TRBD1 matches 8 bases. Germline V CDR1 and CDR2: SGDLS, YYNGEE. The V and J ends lost 3 bases and 10 bases, in that order; junction bases with no gene match: 6. This CDR3 has 13 amino acids. CDR3 sequence reads: CASSATGGLEQFF. In nucleotides, the CDR3 is TGTGCCAGCAGCGCAACAGGGGGATTGGAGCAGTTCTTC.

The rearrangement uses TRBV19 and TRBJ2-1; possible D gene TRBD1, 5 bases. The CDR3 is made up of 16 amino acids. Germline V gives CDR1 LNHDA, CDR2 SQIVND (reference sequence). The ends were cut back, 1 base at V and 9 bases at J, with 19 bases in the middle. The DNA of the CDR3 is TGTGCCAGTAGTATAGGAGGCGGAGTAGGGGTTGGTGAGCAGTTCTTC. Amino acid sequence: CASSIGGGVGVGEQFF.

The chain joins TRBV7-2 to TRBJ2-3; 12 bases are a match to TRBD2. The CDR3 is made up of 16 amino acids. With V trimmed by 5 bases and J by 3 bases, 6 bases remained unmatched. CDR1 and CDR2 from the germline V gene are SGHTA and FQGNSA. This CDR3 is CASSNALAGGTDTQYF. The CDR3 DNA is TGTGCCAGCAGCAATGCCCTAGCGGGAGGGACAGATACGCAGTATTTT. Variable domain in full (rest from reference TRBV7-2 and TRBJ2-3): GAGVSQSPSNKVTEKGKDVELRCDPISGHTALYWYRQSLGQGLEFLIYFQGNSAPDKSGLPSDRFSAERTGGSVSTLTIQRTQQEDSAVYLCASSNALAGGTDTQYFGPGTRLTVL.

The V gene is TRBV29-1, the J gene TRBJ1-1, with 8 nucleotides matching TRBD1. The CDR3 runs 11 residues. V lost 7 bases, J lost 6 bases, and 4 bases stayed unmatched. CDR1 is SQVTM, CDR2 ANQGSEA, per germline. The CDR3 sequence: CSAGQGSEAFF. In DNA form, the CDR3 reads TGCAGCGCCGGACAGGGATCTGAAGCTTTCTTT.

The chain is built from TRBV1 and TRBJ2-2; TRBD2, the table's D call, lacks a check against the DNA. TRBV1 is a listed pseudogene. CDR3 size: 17 residues. The CDR3 coding sequence is TGCACCAGCAGCCCTCTAGCGGGAGGGCCTAGGACCGGGGAGCTGTTTTTT. It encodes CTSSPLAGGPRTGELFF.

The CDR3 sequence is CASSQSGGTNQPQHF. Here the CDR3 DNA reads TGCGCCAGCAGCCAATCGGGGGGGACCAATCAGCCCCAGCATTTT. This chain links TRBV4-1 with TRBJ1-5, with a tentative D call TRBD1 (5 bases). Looked up from germline, CDR1 is MGHRA and CDR2 is YSYEKL. The length of the CDR3 is 15 residues. With 2 bases removed from V and 3 bases from J, the gap between germline ends came to 11 bases.

J is TRBJ1-1 and V is TRBV30; 7 bases agree with TRBD1. The CDR3 runs 13 residues. The junction had 4 bases not matched to a gene; V was cut back by 5 bases and J by 1 base. Per the germline V gene, CDR1 is GTSNPN and CDR2 is SVGIG (reference sequence). CDR3 DNA: TGTGCCTGGCGGGGACAGTCGAACACTGAAGCTTTCTTT. It encodes CAWRGQSNTEAFF.

J is TRBJ2-1 and V is TRBV2; TRBD2 aligns across 12 bases. Germline lookup yields CDR1 SNHLY and CDR2 FYNNEI. V was clipped by 6 bases and J by 8 bases; unmatched bases: 8. This CDR3 spans 15 amino acids. For the CDR3, the DNA is TGTGCCAGCAGCCAATGGCTAGCGGGAGGGGATGAGCAGTTCTTC. Encoded protein: CASSQWLAGGDEQFF. The whole variable domain, filled in from reference TRBV2 and TRBJ2-1, reads EPEVTQTPSHQVTQMGQEVILRCVPISNHLYFYWYRQILGQKVEFLVSFYNNEISEKSEIFDDQFSVERPDGSNFTLKIRSTKLEDSAMYFCASSQWLAGGDEQFFGPGTRLTVL.

As to this clone: This CDR3 is also generated by other DNA sequences in the sample. This rearrangement joins TRBV12-3 or TRBV12-4 to TRBJ1-2; no clear D. The ends were cut back, 3 bases at V and 0 bases at J, with 5 bases in the middle. The length of the CDR3 is 13 residues. CDR3 protein: CASSFGTNYGYTF. CDR3 bases: TGTGCCAGCAGTTTTGGGACTAACTATGGCTACACCTTC.

This chain connects TRBV29-1 to TRBJ2-1; 8 bases align to TRBD2. This CDR3 comprises 12 residues. Looked up from germline, CDR1 is SQVTM and CDR2 is ANQGSEA. V was pared by 6 bases and J by 7 bases, with 5 bases of the junction left unmatched. The CDR3 nucleotides are TGCAGCGTCCCGGGACTAGTTAATGAGCAGTTCTTC. Its translation: CSVPGLVNEQFF.

The V and J genes are TRBV5-5 and TRBJ1-6, with D possibly matching TRBD1 (6 bases). V was trimmed by 7 bases and J by 7 bases, leaving 18 bases between them. CDR3 length equals 15 residues. Germline-derived CDR1 and CDR2 are SGHKS and YYEKEE (reference sequence). CDR3 amino acids: CASVLTGGQNSPLHF. CDR3 coding DNA: TGTGCCAGCGTACTCACGGGGGGGCAGAATTCACCCCTCCACTTT.

This chain links TRBV19 with TRBJ1-1; weak D call: TRBD1 (6 bases). Germline loops: CDR1 LNHDA, CDR2 SQIVND (reference sequence). The CDR3 runs to 15 residues. V was trimmed by 3 bases and J by 4 bases, leaving 15 bases between them. CDR3 nucleotides: TGTGCCAGTAGTATGGGTGACAGGTTGTTCACTGAAGCTTTCTTT. Translated: CASSMGDRLFTEAFF.

CDR3 nucleotides: TGTGCCAGCAGCTTCCCCCTAGCGGGGGACTCTGGGGCCAACGTCCTGACTTTC. This codes for CASSFPLAGDSGANVLTF. The chain is built from TRBV7-2 and TRBJ2-6; 10 nucleotides match TRBD2. The length of the CDR3 is 18 residues. CDR1 and CDR2 (germline): SGHTA, FQGNSA. V was clipped by 3 bases and J by 0 bases; unmatched bases: 5.

The chain employs TRBV19 and TRBJ2-1; 16 bases fit TRBD2. The germline V gene encodes CDR1 LNHDA and CDR2 SQIVND (reference sequence). The CDR3 has 16 amino acids. The ends lost 6 bases at V and 7 bases at J; junction bases unmatched: 6. The CDR3 DNA reads TGTGCCAGTAGGGGACTAGCGGGGGGGCTAAATAATGAGCAGTTCTTC. The encoded protein is CASRGLAGGLNNEQFF.

This clone occurred a few times. CDR3 sequence: CASSLGSGSGETQYF. The CDR3 DNA is TGTGCCAGCAGCCTTGGGAGCGGGAGCGGGGAGACCCAGTACTTC. The chain uses TRBV7-2 and TRBJ2-5, with 8 nucleotides matching TRBD2. The CDR3 contains 15 residues. The germline gives CDR1 SGHTA, CDR2 FQGNSA. V was clipped by 5 bases and J by 5 bases; unmatched bases: 10.